The 15 T cell receptor beta chains given below trace back to one sample, sequenced in a study of T cell repertoires in cytomegalovirus infection. Each CDR3 protein gets one entry after TCRdb re-called the reads with MiXCR. This table has about 490,000 distinct CDR3 sequences, around a quarter appearing once. Sequenced sample: PBMCs. Receptor source: a human donor in good health (CMV status not recorded). Some clones in this sample may be carry-over from other donors' samples.

The chain uses TRBV4-1 and TRBJ2-1, with D perhaps TRBD2 (6 bases). The CDR3 is 15 residues long. V was pared by 6 bases and J by 0 bases, with 12 bases between. From germline, CDR1 is MGHRA and CDR2 YSYEKL. CDR3 in DNA: TGCGCCAGCAGGCCGGCTAGCGCCTCCTACAATGAGCAGTTCTTC. Translation gives CASRPASASYNEQFF.

The V gene is TRBV12-5, the J gene TRBJ1-2, with D maybe TRBD1 (6 bases). From germline, CDR1 is LGHNT and CDR2 FRNRAP. This CDR3 region has 13 residues. V was clipped by 6 bases and J by 8 bases, with 16 bases between them. The CDR3 bases are TGTGCTAGTGGAGAACAGGGTGGGTCAGGCTACACCTTC. The encoded protein is CASGEQGGSGYTF.

This clonotype was counted between two and nine times. This chain joins TRBV12-3 or TRBV12-4 and TRBJ2-5, with D possibly TRBD1 on 5 matching bases. The CDR3 has 14 amino acids. V lost 3 bases, J lost 0 bases, and 8 bases lay in between. CDR3: CASSFPGYQETQYF. The CDR3 region has the DNA TGTGCCAGCAGTTTCCCAGGGTACCAAGAGACCCAGTACTTC.

The rearrangement uses TRBV4-1 and TRBJ1-4, with a weak D call TRBD1 (5 bases). The CDR3 contains 16 residues. With 5 bases removed from V and 1 base from J, the gap between germline ends came to 14 bases. The germline V gene has CDR1 MGHRA and CDR2 YSYEKL. The CDR3 DNA sequence: TGCGCCAGCAGCTACATGGGGGGGGGAACTAATGAAAAACTGTTTTTT. It codes for CASSYMGGGTNEKLFF.

The chain is built from TRBV14 and TRBJ2-7; TRBD2 matches at 7 bases. Germline V gene data show CDR1 as SGHDN and CDR2 as FVKESK. The J segment lost 7 bases and the V segment lost 3 bases, leaving 6 bases of the junction unmatched. The CDR3 consists of 13 residues. DNA of the CDR3: TGTGCCAGCAGCCAGGGGAGCGGGACGGAGCAGTACGTC. The encoded protein is CASSQGSGTEQYV.

This chain uses TRBV19 with TRBJ2-2; 11 nucleotides match TRBD2. The germline V gene has CDR1 LNHDA and CDR2 SQIVND (reference sequence). Trimming took 8 bases from V and 4 from J; bases not matched to a gene: 6. This CDR3 has 15 amino acids. DNA for the CDR3: TGTGCCAGTCGTACTAGCGGGAGAGGCACCGGGGAGCTGTTTTTT. Its protein product is CASRTSGRGTGELFF.

The gene calls are TRBV2 and TRBJ2-7; D is tentatively TRBD1 or TRBD2 (5 bases each). CDR3 length equals 14 residues. The germline V gene has CDR1 SNHLY and CDR2 FYNNEI. CDR3 sequence: CASRGRAYPYEQYF. The DNA of the CDR3 is TGTGCATCACGGGGCAGGGCGTATCCCTACGAGCAGTACTTC.

J is TRBJ2-1 and V is TRBV19; D is possibly TRBD1 or TRBD2 (5 bases each). V was shortened by 8 bases and J by 7 bases, with 24 bases between the two germline ends. This CDR3 has 16 amino acids. Germline-derived CDR1 and CDR2 are LNHDA and SQIVND (reference sequence). The chain's CDR3 is CASGAPGSRKMNEQFF. The CDR3 DNA reads TGTGCCAGTGGGGCCCCGGGATCTCGAAAAATGAATGAGCAGTTCTTC.

This clonotype was picked up a small number of times. The chain uses TRBV6-2 or TRBV6-3 and TRBJ1-5, with D unclear. The CDR3 is 15 amino acids. V was pared by 3 bases and J by 7 bases, with 16 bases between. Germline V gives CDR1 MNHEY, CDR2 SVGEGT. The CDR3 loop reads CASSYGRIPDQPQHF. CDR3 nucleotides: TGTGCCAGCAGTTATGGGAGAATCCCGGACCAGCCCCAGCATTTT.

This clonotype appeared a few times. The V call is TRBV6-2 or TRBV6-3, the J call TRBJ1-1, with D tentatively TRBD1 (5 bases). Germline CDR1 is MNHEY and CDR2 is SVGEGT. This CDR3 is built from 14 residues. V was clipped by 7 bases and J by 1 base, with 13 bases between them. The CDR3 nucleotides are TGTGCCAGCACCCCGAGGGGCCGGAACACTGAAGCTTTCTTT. Translating it yields CASTPRGRNTEAFF.

V gene TRBV20-1 combines with J gene TRBJ1-5; 9 nucleotides agree with TRBD1. Trimming cost V 0 bases and J 6 bases; bases outside gene matches: 12. This CDR3 has 17 amino acids. Germline V CDR1 and CDR2: DFQATT, SNEGSKA (reference sequence). This CDR3 reads CSARDISLQGALQPQHF. DNA for the CDR3: TGCAGTGCTAGAGATATATCCCTACAGGGGGCTCTTCAGCCCCAGCATTTT.

The J gene is TRBJ2-3, the V gene TRBV5-1, with D unresolved. Per germline, CDR1 SGHRS and CDR2 YFSETQ. The CDR3 length is 15 residues. Trimming removed 4 bases from V and 4 bases from J, with 16 bases in between. Here the CDR3 DNA reads TGCGCCAGCAGCATAGTGTCAGTTGTCGCAGATACGCAGTATTTT. Residues: CASSIVSVVADTQYF. The full variable domain, its missing parts supplied by reference TRBV5-1 and TRBJ2-3, is KAGVTQTPRYLIKTRGQQVTLSCSPISGHRSVSWYQQTPGQGLQFLFEYFSETQRNKGNFPGRFSGRQFSNSRSEMNVSTLELGDSALYLCASSIVSVVADTQYFGPGTRLTVL.

There are a few counts of this clonotype. The chain couples TRBV30 to TRBJ2-5; 14 bases are a match to TRBD2. With 8 bases clipped from V and 3 bases from J, the junction kept 11 bases outside the gene matches. The length of the CDR3 is 16 residues. Germline V CDR1 and CDR2: GTSNPN, SVGIG (reference sequence). CDR3 in DNA: TGTGCCGCCAGTGGGGGGACTAGCGGGAGTGAAGAGACCCAGTACTTC. This sequence encodes CAASGGTSGSEETQYF.

V and J are TRBV7-3 and TRBJ2-3; 9 nucleotides agree with TRBD2. The CDR3 runs 16 residues. The germline gives CDR1 SGHTA, CDR2 FQGTGA. The J segment lost 5 bases and the V segment lost 3 bases, leaving 9 bases of the junction unmatched. The CDR3 sequence is CASSLAAREGLDTQYF. The CDR3 DNA sequence: TGTGCCAGCAGCTTGGCTGCGCGGGAGGGTCTAGATACGCAGTATTTT.

This clonotype was seen only a few times. V gene TRBV7-2 combines with J gene TRBJ1-2, with D hard to call. There are 13 residues in the CDR3. Germline V gene data show CDR1 as SGHTA and CDR2 as FQGNSA. Trimming took 2 bases from V and 7 from J, leaving 11 bases between them. The CDR3 loop reads CASSLSGLGGYTF. As DNA, the CDR3 is TGTGCCAGCAGCTTAAGCGGGCTCGGTGGCTACACCTTC.